This T cell receptor (beta chain) came from a study of CD8+ T cells in alopecia areata. Looking at the study overall: Skin was taken from roughly 6-13-month-old C3H/HeJ graft donors that had spontaneous alopecia and grafted onto 7-10-week-old female C3H/HeJ mice. Overall study results and limits: Higher clonality than in normal scalp was seen in lesional scalp, especially alopecia totalis/universalis.

The study sorted pooled cutaneous lymph node cells by CD4, CD8alpha, NKG2D, NKG2ACE and other markers. This CDR3 has 13 residues. Germline CDR1 is NSHNY and CDR2 is SYGAGN. V was pared by 7 bases and J by 0 bases, with 3 bases of the junction left unmatched. Details on this clone: The target antigen is unknown. Mouse names are used for the genes. Read coverage stops 4 residues before the CDR3 terminus; the germline J gene supplies the remainder.

It was cDNA, reverse transcribed from extracted RNA, that served as the sequencing template. TCRdb's table, derived via immunoSEQ multiplex PCR, lists solely in-frame clones and lacks some. The sample has about 270,000 clones, none seen only once; the top ten hold roughly 1.2%. This clonotype was obtained from a C3H/HeJ mouse with alopecia areata. As its MHC haplotype, the strain has H2-k. The rearrangement joins TRBV13-1 to TRBJ2-7; TRBD2 aligns across 8 bases. Sample: CD4+ T cells sorted from a lymph node. CDR3 in amino acids: CASVDWDSYEQYF. The part of the CDR3 DNA that was read is TGTGCCAGCGTGGACTGGGACTCCTAT.